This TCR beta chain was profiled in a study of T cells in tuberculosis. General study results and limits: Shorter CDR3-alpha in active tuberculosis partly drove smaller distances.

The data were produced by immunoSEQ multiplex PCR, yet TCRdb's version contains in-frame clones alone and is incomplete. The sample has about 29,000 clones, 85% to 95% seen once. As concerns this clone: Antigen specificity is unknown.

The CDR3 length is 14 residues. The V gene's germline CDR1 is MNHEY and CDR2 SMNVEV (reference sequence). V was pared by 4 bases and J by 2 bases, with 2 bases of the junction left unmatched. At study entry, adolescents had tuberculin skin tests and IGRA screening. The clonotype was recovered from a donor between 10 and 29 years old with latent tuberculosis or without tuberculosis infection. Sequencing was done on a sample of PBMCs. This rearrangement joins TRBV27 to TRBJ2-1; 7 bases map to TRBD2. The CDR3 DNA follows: TGTGCCAGCAGTTCCGGACTAGCCTACAATGAGCAGTTCTTC. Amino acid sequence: CASSSGLAYNEQFF.